One sample yielded the 18 T cell receptor beta chains listed below, sequenced in a study of blood T cell repertoires in COVID-19 (TCRdb year 2020). Library preparation employed the immunoSEQ multiplex PCR assay. Drawn from immuneACCESS, this table holds only the in-frame rearrangements with V and J called that TCRdb kept. Clones are partly lost; checked studies trace under half to an unresolved V gene and leave the rest unexplained. A total of approximately 150,000 clones appear in this sample, less than 90% of them only once. 2.5% of the sample belongs to the ten largest clones. Input material: peripheral blood. These receptors all come from a human donor with COVID-19, enrolled during active disease. The donor label of this sample is uncertain.

The rearrangement uses TRBV7-8 and TRBJ1-5; 10 bases fit TRBD1. Germline CDR1 reads SGHVS; CDR2 reads FQNEAQ. The CDR3 totals 16 residues. V was pared by 5 bases and J by 7 bases, with 11 bases of the junction left unmatched. The CDR3 region is CASSLGTGAPRQPQHF. Here the CDR3 DNA reads TGTGCCAGCAGCCTGGGGACAGGGGCCCCCCGGCAGCCCCAGCATTTT.

This chain joins TRBV11-1 and TRBJ1-1; perhaps TRBD1 as D (6 bases). This CDR3 region has 14 residues. V was cut by 1 base and J by 3 bases, with 9 bases left in between. CDR1 and CDR2 (germline): SGHAT, FQDESV (reference sequence). The CDR3 protein is CASSLDRADTEAFF. The CDR3 DNA reads TGTGCCAGCAGCTTAGACAGGGCGGACACTGAAGCTTTCTTT.

The gene calls are TRBV6-5 and TRBJ2-1; the match to TRBD1 covers 8 bases. The CDR3 sequence is 14 residues long. Germline CDR1 MNHEY, CDR2 SVGAGI. V lost 1 base to trimming and J lost 5 bases; unmatched junction nucleotides: 1. This CDR3 reads CASSYLDRDNEQFF. The CDR3 bases are TGTGCCAGCAGTTACTTGGACAGGGACAATGAGCAGTTCTTC.

V is TRBV21-1 and J is TRBJ1-1; TRBD1, the table's D call, lacks a check against the DNA. TRBV21-1 has pseudogene status. CDR3 size: 14 residues. CDR3 sequence: CASSRNRGGTEAFF. For the CDR3, the DNA is TGTGCCAGCAGCAGAAACAGGGGGGGCACTGAAGCTTTCTTT.

The genes are TRBV29-1 and TRBJ1-1; D unclear. Trimming took 3 bases from V and 11 from J, leaving 7 bases between them. The CDR3 has 9 amino acids. Germline V lookup: CDR1 SQVTM, CDR2 ANQGSEA. The CDR3 protein is CSVDHNAFF. The CDR3 DNA sequence: TGCAGCGTTGATCACAACGCTTTCTTT.

This rearrangement joins TRBV6-1 to TRBJ2-2, with 10 nucleotides matching TRBD1. CDR3 size: 17 residues. The junction had 11 bases not matched to a gene; V was cut back by 3 bases and J by 7 bases. CDR1 is MNHNS and CDR2 is SASEGT in the germline V gene. As DNA, the CDR3 is TGTGCCAGCAGTGAGGCGGGTGGGACAGGGGTTATCGGGGAGCTGTTTTTT. Translated, it gives CASSEAGGTGVIGELFF.

J is TRBJ2-5 and V is TRBV20-1; TRBD2 aligns across 8 bases. CDR3 length equals 10 residues. In germline, CDR1 is DFQATT, CDR2 SNEGSKA (reference sequence). The CDR3 loop reads CSPGGETQYF. The CDR3 coding sequence is TGCAGCCCGGGGGGGGAGACCCAGTACTTC.

J is TRBJ1-5 and V is TRBV2; no firm D call. With 8 bases removed from V and 0 bases from J, the gap between germline ends came to 11 bases. The CDR3 runs to 14 residues. Germline CDR1 is SNHLY and CDR2 is FYNNEI. Here the CDR3 reads CASGTDNSNQPQHF. CDR3 bases: TGTGCCAGCGGAACAGACAATAGCAATCAGCCCCAGCATTTT.

The genes are TRBV5-1 and TRBJ2-2; D remains unclear. Germline CDR1 SGHRS, CDR2 YFSETQ. The length of the CDR3 is 13 residues. With 5 bases removed from V and 1 base from J, the gap between germline ends came to 6 bases. The CDR3 spells CASRRMNTGELFF. DNA for the CDR3: TGCGCCAGCAGGAGGATGAACACCGGGGAGCTGTTTTTT.

V usage is TRBV5-1 and J usage is TRBJ2-5, with 9 bases matching TRBD2. Germline V gene sequence: CDR1 SGHRS, CDR2 YFSETQ. This CDR3 is 15 amino acids long. V lost 4 bases, J lost 5 bases, and 9 bases stayed unmatched. DNA for the CDR3: TGCGCCAGCAGCGTGCAGCGGGGGGTAGGGGAGACCCAGTACTTC. Amino acids: CASSVQRGVGETQYF.

The chain carries TRBV21-1 and TRBJ2-7; whether TRBD1, the table's D call, matches the DNA was not checked. TRBV21-1 is reported as a pseudogene. This CDR3 is built from 19 residues. CDR3 DNA sequence: TGTGCCAGCAGCAAAGAGGGGACAGGGAGGCCAGTATACTCCTACGAGCAGTACTTC. Protein product: CASSKEGTGRPVYSYEQYF.

V and J are TRBV29-1 and TRBJ2-2, with D maybe TRBD1 (5 bases). The CDR3 sequence is 15 residues long. The germline V gene encodes CDR1 SQVTM and CDR2 ANQGSEA. V was shortened by 7 bases and J by 4 bases, with 19 bases between the two germline ends. Here the CDR3 DNA reads TGCAGCGCCTACCGACAGACCCTGGGCACCGGGGAGCTGTTTTTT. Residues: CSAYRQTLGTGELFF.

This clone came up a few times. V and J are TRBV18 and TRBJ1-6; 7 bases align to TRBD1. Germline-derived CDR1 and CDR2 are KGHSH and LQKENI. The CDR3 sequence is 15 residues long. Trimming took 2 bases from V and 6 from J; bases not matched to a gene: 4. The CDR3 spells CASSPGPGGNSPLHF. CDR3 nucleotides: TGTGCCAGCTCACCAGGGCCAGGGGGTAATTCACCCCTCCACTTT.

The chain has TRBV6-6 and TRBJ1-1; 7 bases agree with TRBD1. V was clipped by 6 bases and J by 4 bases; unmatched bases: 5. CDR1 and CDR2 (germline): MNHNY, SVGAGI (reference sequence). CDR3 length: 13 residues. The CDR3 DNA reads as TGTGCCAGCAGGAGACAGGGATTCACTGAAGCTTTCTTT. This translates into CASRRQGFTEAFF.

The V and J genes are TRBV9 and TRBJ2-7; 8 nucleotides match TRBD2. The CDR3 has 13 residues. V shed 5 bases and J 8 bases; nucleotides not matched to a gene: 9. CDR1 and CDR2 (germline): SGDLS, YYNGEE. The CDR3 DNA reads as TGTGCCAGCAGTGATAGCGGGGCCCGTCAGCAGTACTTC. Residues: CASSDSGARQQYF.

The J gene is TRBJ1-4, the V gene TRBV6-5; TRBD1 matches at 9 bases. V was pared by 6 bases and J by 6 bases, with 2 bases of the junction left unmatched. CDR3 length: 13 residues. Germline CDR1 is MNHEY and CDR2 is SVGAGI. CDR3 coding DNA: TGTGCCAGCAGCCGGGACAGGGATGAAAAACTGTTTTTT. Translation gives CASSRDRDEKLFF.

This chain links TRBV29-1 with TRBJ1-1; the D gene is possibly TRBD1 (5 bases). The CDR3 has 13 amino acids. Trimming removed 5 bases from V and 2 bases from J, with 12 bases in between. CDR1 and CDR2 (germline): SQVTM, ANQGSEA. The CDR3 sequence: CSVPDKTNTEAFF. The DNA for the CDR3 is TGCAGCGTTCCGGACAAAACTAACACTGAAGCTTTCTTT.

In this sample, this clone turned up once. The genes are TRBV19 and TRBJ2-7, with 10 positions matching TRBD2. CDR1 and CDR2 (germline): LNHDA, SQIVND (reference sequence). This CDR3 is built from 15 residues. The trim removed 1 base at V and 0 bases at J, leaving 0 bases unmatched. As DNA, the CDR3 is TGTGCCAGTAGTATAGCTAGCGGGAGCTCCTACGAGCAGTACTTC. Translated, it gives CASSIASGSSYEQYF.